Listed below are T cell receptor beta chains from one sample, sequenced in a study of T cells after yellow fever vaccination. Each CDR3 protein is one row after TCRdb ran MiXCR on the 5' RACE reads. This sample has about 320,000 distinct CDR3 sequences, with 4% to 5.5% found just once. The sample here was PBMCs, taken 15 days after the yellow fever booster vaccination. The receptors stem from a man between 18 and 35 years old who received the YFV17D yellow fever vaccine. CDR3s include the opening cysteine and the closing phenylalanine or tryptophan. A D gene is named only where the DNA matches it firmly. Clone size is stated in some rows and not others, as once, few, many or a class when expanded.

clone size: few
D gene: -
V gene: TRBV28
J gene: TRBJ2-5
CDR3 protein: CASRSLRGIRQETQYF
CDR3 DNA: TGTGCCAGCCGATCCCTCAGGGGAATCAGGCAAGAGACCCAGTACTTC

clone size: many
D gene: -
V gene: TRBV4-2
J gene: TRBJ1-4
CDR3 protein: CASSQGDLNEKLFF
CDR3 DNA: TGTGCCAGCAGCCAAGGGGACCTTAATGAAAAACTGTTTTTT

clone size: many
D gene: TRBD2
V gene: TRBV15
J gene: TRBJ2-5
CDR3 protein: CATSRGNSGGQETQYF
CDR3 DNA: TGTGCCACCAGCAGAGGGAATAGCGGGGGGCAAGAGACCCAGTACTTC

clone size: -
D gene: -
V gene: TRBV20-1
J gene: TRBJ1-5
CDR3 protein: CSASHAVGSNQPQHF
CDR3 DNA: TGCAGTGCTAGCCACGCGGTGGGTAGCAATCAGCCCCAGCATTTT

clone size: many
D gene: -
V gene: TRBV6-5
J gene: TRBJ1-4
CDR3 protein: CASSPDREKLFF
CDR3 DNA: TGTGCCAGCAGTCCGGACAGAGAAAAACTGTTTTTT

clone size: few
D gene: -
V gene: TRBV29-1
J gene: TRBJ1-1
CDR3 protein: CSVFLDGSNTEAFF
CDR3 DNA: TGCAGCGTTTTTTTGGACGGTTCCAACACTGAAGCTTTCTTT

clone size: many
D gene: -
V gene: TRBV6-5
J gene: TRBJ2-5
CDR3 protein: CASGPKKETQYF
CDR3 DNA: TGTGCCAGCGGCCCTAAAAAAGAGACCCAGTACTTC

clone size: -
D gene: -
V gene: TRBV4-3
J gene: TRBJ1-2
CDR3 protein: CASNPQTGSYGYTF
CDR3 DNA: TGCGCCAGCAACCCACAGACAGGATCCTATGGCTACACCTTC

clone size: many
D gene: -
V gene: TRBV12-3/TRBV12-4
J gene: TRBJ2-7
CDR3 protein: CASTLGRLEQYF
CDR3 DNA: TGTGCCAGCACTCTAGGGAGGCTCGAGCAGTACTTC

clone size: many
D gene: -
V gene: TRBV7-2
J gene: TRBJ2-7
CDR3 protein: CASSLVQGNYEQYF
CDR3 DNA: TGTGCCAGCAGCTTAGTGCAGGGCAATTACGAGCAGTACTTC

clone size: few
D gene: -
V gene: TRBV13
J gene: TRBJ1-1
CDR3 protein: CASSFWGTPEAFF
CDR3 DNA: TGTGCCAGCAGCTTTTGGGGGACCCCTGAAGCTTTCTTT

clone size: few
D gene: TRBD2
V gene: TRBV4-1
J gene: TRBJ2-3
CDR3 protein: CASSHLGRGVTDTQYF
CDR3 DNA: TGCGCCAGCAGCCACCTGGGGCGGGGGGTAACAGATACGCAGTATTTT

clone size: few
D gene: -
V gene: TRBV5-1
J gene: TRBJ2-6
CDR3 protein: CASSLTLIGANVLTF
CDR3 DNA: TGCGCCAGCAGCTTGACCCTTATCGGGGCCAACGTCCTGACTTTC

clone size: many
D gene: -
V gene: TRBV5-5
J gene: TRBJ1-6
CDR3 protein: CASSLVRADSSYNSPLHF
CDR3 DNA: TGTGCCAGCAGCTTGGTACGGGCTGATAGCTCCTATAATTCACCCCTCCACTTT

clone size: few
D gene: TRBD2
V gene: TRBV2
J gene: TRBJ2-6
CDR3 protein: CASSETSGGYSGANVLTF
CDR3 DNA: TGTGCCAGCAGCGAAACTAGCGGGGGGTACTCTGGGGCCAACGTCCTGACTTTC

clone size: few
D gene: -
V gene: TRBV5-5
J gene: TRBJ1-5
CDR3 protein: CASSPGREYNQPQHF
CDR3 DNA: TGTGCCAGCAGCCCCGGCAGGGAGTATAATCAGCCCCAGCATTTT

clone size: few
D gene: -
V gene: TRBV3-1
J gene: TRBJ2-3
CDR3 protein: CASSQSAGSKPDTQYF
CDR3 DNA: TGTGCCAGCAGCCAATCGGCGGGGTCTAAGCCAGATACGCAGTATTTT

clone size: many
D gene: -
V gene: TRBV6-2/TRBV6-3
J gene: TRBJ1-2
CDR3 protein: CASRLQRIYGYTF
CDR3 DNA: TGTGCCAGCAGGCTACAGAGAATCTATGGCTACACCTTC

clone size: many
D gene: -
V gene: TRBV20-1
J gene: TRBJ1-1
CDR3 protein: CSVPYRATEAFF
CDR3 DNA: TGCAGTGTCCCCTACAGGGCCACTGAAGCTTTCTTT

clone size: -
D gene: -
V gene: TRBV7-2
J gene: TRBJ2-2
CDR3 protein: CASSLANQLGYNTGELFF
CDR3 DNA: TGTGCCAGCAGCTTAGCGAATCAACTCGGATACAACACCGGGGAGCTGTTTTTT

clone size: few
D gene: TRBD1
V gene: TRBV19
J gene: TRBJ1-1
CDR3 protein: CASRDRGTKAEAFF
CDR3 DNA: TGTGCCAGTAGAGACAGGGGAACAAAGGCTGAAGCTTTCTTT

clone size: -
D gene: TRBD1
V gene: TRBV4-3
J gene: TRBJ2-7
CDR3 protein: CASSQGVGRDRGKGEQYF
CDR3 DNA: TGCGCCAGCAGCCAAGGGGTCGGTCGGGACAGGGGGAAAGGCGAGCAGTACTTC

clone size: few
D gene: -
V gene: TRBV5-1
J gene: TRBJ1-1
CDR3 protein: CASSNGLGMNTEAFF
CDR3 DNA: TGCGCCAGCAGTAACGGACTGGGTATGAACACTGAAGCTTTCTTT